Below, one T cell receptor beta chain is given with its context. The antigen is not known. Compared with germline, one end of the junction differs, possibly owing to a read error. Primers included in the PCR were 60 Vbeta and 13 Jbeta primers. Assay: immunoSEQ multiplex PCR; the TCRdb copy retains only in-frame clones and omits some. The sample has about 120,000 clones; under 70% are singletons. This CDR3 has 15 amino acids. The germline V gene has CDR1 SQVTM and CDR2 ANQGSEA. This entry is derived from a study of cytomegalovirus exposure and HLA in healthy donors. Study-wide results and limits: Among CMV-associated TCR beta chains, most appeared HLA-restricted in a later analysis.

J is TRBJ2-3 and V is TRBV29-1; TRBD1 aligns across 8 bases. This TCR was recovered from a man younger than 35 in good health and CMV-seronegative. The material sequenced was PBMCs. CDR3 DNA: TGCCGCGTTGGACCCACAGGGGGAAGCACAGATACGCAGTATTTT. Protein product: CRVGPTGGSTDTQYF.